These 5 T cell receptor beta chains were all obtained from the same sample, sequenced in a study of T-cell memory formation after mild COVID-19. From the 5' RACE reads, TCRdb called clonotypes with MiXCR, one entry per CDR3 protein. The sample lists just under 550,000 distinct CDR3 sequences, 20% seen once, with around 12% in the top ten. Source material: PBMCs or a T cell subset sorted from them (not recorded which). All receptors come from an adult woman who had mild COVID-19 (a few samples of this study predate the infection). Cell type and time point are not known.

This clonotype was seen a handful of times. The genes are TRBV11-2 and TRBJ2-3; 10 positions agree with TRBD2. CDR3 length equals 17 residues. V dropped 1 base and J dropped 0; count of bases not matched to a gene: 4. Per germline, CDR1 SGHAT and CDR2 FQNNGV. CDR3 amino acids: CASSLGGGLASTDTQYF. DNA for the CDR3: TGTGCCAGCAGCTTAGGGGGGGGACTAGCGAGCACAGATACGCAGTATTTT.

This clonotype was observed a few times. This chain uses TRBV6-5 with TRBJ2-7; TRBD1 matches 8 bases. The V gene end was trimmed by 0 bases and the J gene end by 5 bases; junction bases not matched to a gene: 9. CDR1 is MNHEY and CDR2 is SVGAGI in the germline V gene. The CDR3 runs to 16 residues. DNA for the CDR3: TGTGCCAGCAGTTACTCGTCCAGGGGGCGTTCTGACGAGCAGTACTTC. It translates to CASSYSSRGRSDEQYF.

V usage is TRBV7-2 and J usage is TRBJ2-7; D is perhaps TRBD1 (5 bases). In germline, CDR1 is SGHTA, CDR2 FQGNSA. Trimming shortened V by 5 bases and J by 3 bases, and 11 bases separated the two germline ends. CDR3 length: 13 residues. The CDR3 DNA reads as TGTGCCAGCAGCCCTAGGACACTCTACGAGCAGTACTTC. Protein: CASSPRTLYEQYF.

This chain uses TRBV6-2 or TRBV6-3 with TRBJ1-6; 8 bases fit TRBD1. Germline-derived CDR1 and CDR2 are MNHEY and SVGEGT. CDR3 length: 15 residues. V lost 4 bases to trimming and J lost 9 bases; unmatched junction nucleotides: 8. The CDR3 coding sequence is TGTGCCAGCAGTTTCCGACAGGGGATGGGTTCACCCCTCCACTTT. Amino acids: CASSFRQGMGSPLHF.

The chain combines TRBV21-1 with TRBJ2-7; TRBD2, the D gene given by the table, was not confirmed from the DNA. TRBV21-1 represents a pseudogene. The CDR3 consists of 19 residues. CDR3 bases: TGTGCCAGCAGCGCGCCGACTAGCGGGAGCGCCTGTCGCCCCTACGAGCAGTACTTC. Protein: CASSAPTSGSACRPYEQYF.